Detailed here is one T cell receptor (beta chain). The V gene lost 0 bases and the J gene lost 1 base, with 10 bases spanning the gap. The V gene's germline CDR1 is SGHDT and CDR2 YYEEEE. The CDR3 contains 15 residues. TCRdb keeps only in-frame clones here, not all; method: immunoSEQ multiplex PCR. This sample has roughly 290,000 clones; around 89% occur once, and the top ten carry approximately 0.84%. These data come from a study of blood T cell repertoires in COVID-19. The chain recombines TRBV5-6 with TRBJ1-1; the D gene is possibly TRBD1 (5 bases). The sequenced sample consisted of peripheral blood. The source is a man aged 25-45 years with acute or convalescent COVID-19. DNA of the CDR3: TGTGCCAGCAGCTTGGCAGTGACAGCGAACACTGAAGCTTTCTTT. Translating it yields CASSLAVTANTEAFF.